What follows are 13 T cell receptor beta chains derived from one specimen sequenced in a study of T cell repertoires in cytomegalovirus infection. TCRdb re-called the reads with MiXCR, one entry per CDR3 protein. The table records approximately 500,000 distinct CDR3 sequences, 16% of them present only once. Sequencing was done on a sample of CD8+ T cells from PBMCs. The origin of the receptors is a human donor in good health (CMV status not recorded). Some clones in this sample may be carry-over from other donors' samples.

The gene calls are TRBV7-9 and TRBJ2-7; maybe TRBD2 (5 bases). The CDR3 runs 15 residues. The V gene's germline CDR1 is SEHNR and CDR2 FQNEAQ (reference sequence). V was cut by 1 base and J by 1 base, with 11 bases left in between. The CDR3 region has the DNA TGTGCCAGCAGCTTAGGAGAGGGTTCGTCCTACGAGCAGTACTTC. This gives the protein CASSLGEGSSYEQYF.

This clonotype appeared many times. This chain's CDR3 is CARSFSWTGPYEQYF. CDR3 DNA sequence: TGTGCCAGAAGTTTTTCCTGGACAGGCCCCTACGAGCAGTACTTC. This sequence joins TRBV5-3 and TRBJ2-7, with 7 bases that match TRBD1. TRBV5-3 is filed as an ORF, its function uncertain. The CDR3 has 15 residues. The J segment lost 2 bases and the V segment lost 5 bases, leaving 10 bases of the junction unmatched.

The chain uses TRBV27 and TRBJ2-7; 8 bases are shared with TRBD2. V lost 10 bases and J lost 6; bases outside the gene matches: 8. Germline V gene lookup returns CDR1 MNHEY and CDR2 SMNVEV (reference sequence). This CDR3 contains 12 residues. DNA of the CDR3: TGTGCCACCGCTGGGACTAGTGCCGAGCAGTACTTC. Residues: CATAGTSAEQYF.

CDR3 bases: TGCGCCAGCAGCACCTCGAACTACAATGAGCAGTTCTTC. Translation gives CASSTSNYNEQFF. The chain links TRBV5-1 to TRBJ2-1; D is unresolved. CDR3 length: 13 amino acids. Per germline, CDR1 SGHRS and CDR2 YFSETQ. V lost 4 bases and J lost 3, with 8 bases in between.

This clonotype was seen a few times. The chain carries TRBV6-1 and TRBJ2-5, with TRBD2 matching 16 bases. The J segment lost 5 bases and the V segment lost 6 bases, leaving 6 bases of the junction unmatched. The length of the CDR3 is 16 residues. CDR1 and CDR2 (germline): MNHNS, SASEGT. The CDR3: CASRPGLAGGGETQYF. The CDR3 region has the DNA TGTGCCAGCAGACCGGGACTAGCGGGGGGGGGGGAGACCCAGTACTTC.

The chain employs TRBV6-6 and TRBJ2-2, with 7 nucleotides matching TRBD2. J lost 6 bases, V lost 3 bases, and 7 bases had no gene match. The CDR3 runs 15 residues. Germline CDR1 and CDR2: MNHNY and SVGAGI (reference sequence). The CDR3 nucleotides are TGTGCCAGCAGTTATGAGCGGGAAGACCCCGGGGAGCTGTTTTTT. Translated: CASSYEREDPGELFF.

Ten or more counts support this clonotype. The gene calls are TRBV29-1 and TRBJ2-3, with 8 bases lining up with TRBD2. This CDR3 is built from 14 residues. Germline values: CDR1 SQVTM, CDR2 ANQGSEA. Trimming took 4 bases from V and 7 from J; bases not matched to a gene: 10. The CDR3 loop is CSVVGREVRNTQYF. The DNA for the CDR3 is TGCAGCGTTGTGGGGCGGGAGGTACGGAATACGCAGTATTTT.

The genes are TRBV24-1 and TRBJ2-1; 7 bases are a match to TRBD1. Per germline, CDR1 KGHDR and CDR2 SFDVKD. V shed 2 bases and J 7 bases; nucleotides not matched to a gene: 1. The CDR3 covers 13 residues. The CDR3, as DNA: TGTGCCACCAGTGATTGGGGACAGAATGAGCAGTTCTTC. Amino acids: CATSDWGQNEQFF.

This clonotype has ten or more counts. The V and J genes are TRBV7-8 and TRBJ1-4, with TRBD1 as a possible D gene (5 bases). The V and J ends lost 4 bases and 2 bases respectively, with 8 bases between them. Germline-derived CDR1 and CDR2 are SGHVS and FQNEAQ. This CDR3 has 14 amino acids. This CDR3 reads CASSSRQTNEKLFF. In DNA form, the CDR3 reads TGTGCCAGCAGCTCGAGACAGACTAATGAAAAACTGTTTTTT.

The sample holds a few counts of this clonotype. The chain couples TRBV5-5 to TRBJ1-5; TRBD1 might be the D (5 bases). CDR1 is SGHKS and CDR2 is YYEKEE in the germline V gene (reference sequence). Trimming cost V 0 bases and J 4 bases, with 14 bases left between them. CDR3 length equals 16 residues. CDR3 residues: CASSLAVGVRNQPQHF. As DNA, the CDR3 is TGTGCCAGCAGCTTGGCCGTGGGGGTGAGGAATCAGCCCCAGCATTTT.

Comments on this clonotype: Since a much larger clone is just one base distant, this may be a read error. The chain links TRBV7-9 to TRBJ2-7, with TRBD1 matching over 7 bases. This CDR3 is built from 13 residues. After removal of 6 bases from V and 7 bases from J, the junction contained 9 bases not matched to a gene. Germline V CDR1 and CDR2: SEHNR, FQNEAQ (reference sequence). The CDR3 loop reads CASRFRQGGEQYF. The CDR3 region has the DNA TGTGCCAGCAGATTTCGACAGGGCGGTGAGCAGTACTTC.

This clonotype was found a few times. The chain combines TRBV24-1 with TRBJ2-1; 10 nucleotides match TRBD1. J gave up 4 bases and V 4 bases, and 15 bases lay outside the gene matches. Germline CDR1 and CDR2: KGHDR and SFDVKD. The CDR3 extends over 19 amino acids. Here the CDR3 DNA reads TGTGCCACCAGTGACATACCCCGAGTCGGGACAGGGGATTACAATGAGCAGTTCTTC. Translated, it gives CATSDIPRVGTGDYNEQFF.

The chain couples TRBV19 to TRBJ2-7, with TRBD1 matching over 7 bases. Per germline, CDR1 LNHDA and CDR2 SQIVND (reference sequence). This CDR3 has 15 residues. V gave up 6 bases and J gave up 2 bases; unmatched junction bases: 10. CDR3 sequence reads: CASRKTGTATYEQYF. In nucleotides, the CDR3 is TGTGCCAGTAGGAAGACCGGGACAGCAACCTACGAGCAGTACTTC.